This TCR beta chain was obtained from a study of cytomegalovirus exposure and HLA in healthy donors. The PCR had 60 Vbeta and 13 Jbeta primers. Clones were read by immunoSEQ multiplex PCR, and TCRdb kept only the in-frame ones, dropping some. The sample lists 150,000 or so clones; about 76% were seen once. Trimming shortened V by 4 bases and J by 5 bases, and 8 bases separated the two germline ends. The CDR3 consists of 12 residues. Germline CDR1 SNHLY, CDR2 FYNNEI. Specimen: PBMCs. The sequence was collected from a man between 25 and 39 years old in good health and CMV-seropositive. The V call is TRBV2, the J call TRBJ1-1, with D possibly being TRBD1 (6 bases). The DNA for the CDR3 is TGTGCCAGCAGTGTACAGGGAACTGAAGCTTTCTTT. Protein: CASSVQGTEAFF.